The text below deals with one TCR beta chain. What it binds is unknown. These data belong to a study of T cell responses to AZD1222 COVID-19 vaccine. Per germline, CDR1 MNHNY and CDR2 SVGAGI (reference sequence). V shed 6 bases and J 7 bases; nucleotides not matched to a gene: 11. The CDR3 consists of 14 residues. Findings and limits, study-wide: In all cases, repertoires were sampled only after the peak T cell response. Clonal diversity was possibly underestimated; the donors were predominantly white British and more often female.

Generated by immunoSEQ multiplex PCR, the TCRdb table keeps only in-frame clones and is missing some. The data show roughly 110,000 clones, roughly 89% seen once. The clonotype comes from an adult in good health. V is TRBV6-6 and J is TRBJ1-2, with 7 bases matching TRBD1. The material sequenced was peripheral blood, taken on day 0 of AZD1222 vaccination. The CDR3 is CASRSGQSLGGYTF. In DNA, the CDR3 is TGTGCCAGCAGATCGGGACAGAGCCTCGGTGGCTACACCTTC.